What follows are 19 T cell receptor beta chains derived from one specimen sequenced in a study of cytomegalovirus exposure and HLA in healthy donors. 13 Jbeta primers and 60 Vbeta primers were used for the PCR. Sequencing was performed with immunoSEQ multiplex PCR; in TCRdb, only in-frame clones are kept and a portion is missing. Among 85,000 to 100,000 clones listed, 60% to 75% were seen once. Source material: PBMCs. The receptors were gathered from a man in his 60s in good health and CMV-seronegative.

The CDR3: CSVVGSSANEQFF. CDR3 DNA sequence: TGCAGCGTTGTTGGGAGCTCTGCCAATGAGCAGTTCTTC. The chain combines TRBV29-1 with TRBJ2-1, with a tentative D call TRBD2 (5 bases). The CDR3 sequence is 13 residues long. V was trimmed by 4 bases and J by 6 bases, leaving 13 bases between them. The germline V gene encodes CDR1 SQVTM and CDR2 ANQGSEA.

The rearrangement joins TRBV5-1 to TRBJ1-1; the match to TRBD1 covers 8 bases. This CDR3 comprises 14 residues. CDR1 and CDR2 (germline): SGHRS, YFSETQ. J gave up 5 bases and V 0 bases, and 3 bases lay outside the gene matches. CDR3 DNA sequence: TGCGCCAGCAGCTTGGCTCGGACAGGGACTGAAGCTTTCTTT. Translating gives CASSLARTGTEAFF.

This clone was recorded many times. The chain carries TRBV6-1 and TRBJ1-1; maybe TRBD1 (5 bases). The V gene's germline CDR1 is MNHNS and CDR2 SASEGT. There are 13 residues in the CDR3. Trimming removed 7 bases from V and 0 bases from J, with 9 bases in between. CDR3 coding DNA: TGTGCCAGCACCAGGACACTGAACACTGAAGCTTTCTTT. Its translation: CASTRTLNTEAFF.

The chain combines TRBV6-4 with TRBJ2-1, with 8 bases that match TRBD2. The CDR3 consists of 13 residues. From germline, CDR1 is MRHNA and CDR2 SNTAGT. V lost 6 bases and J lost 5; bases outside the gene matches: 3. The CDR3 bases are TGTGCCAGCAGCCACGGGAGGGACAATGAGCAGTTCTTC. It encodes CASSHGRDNEQFF.

This chain connects TRBV5-4 to TRBJ2-7, with D possibly being TRBD1 (5 bases). The CDR3 is made up of 15 amino acids. The V end was cut by 1 base, the J end by 7 bases, with 18 bases between. CDR1 and CDR2 (germline): SGHNT, YYREEE (reference sequence). The CDR3 region is CASSLRGSFGREQYF. CDR3 sequence (DNA): TGTGCCAGCAGCTTGAGGGGTAGTTTTGGGCGGGAGCAGTACTTC.

The rearrangement uses TRBV9 and TRBJ1-1; a possible D gene is TRBD1 (6 bases). The germline gives CDR1 SGDLS, CDR2 YYNGEE. V was clipped by 2 bases and J by 7 bases, with 12 bases between them. The CDR3 has 13 residues. The CDR3 bases are TGTGCCAGCAGCGTTCTCGGACAGATTGAAGCTTTCTTT. Residues: CASSVLGQIEAFF.

V usage is TRBV5-1 and J usage is TRBJ1-1; D not certain. Germline loops: CDR1 SGHRS, CDR2 YFSETQ. The length of the CDR3 is 13 residues. V was trimmed by 0 bases and J by 4 bases, leaving 7 bases between them. The CDR3 protein is CASSLDWSTEAFF. The CDR3 nucleotides read TGCGCCAGCAGCTTGGATTGGAGCACTGAAGCTTTCTTT.

The CDR3 DNA is TGTGCCAGTAATTTCGACAGAGGCGCCAATTCACCCCTCCACTTT. It specifies CASNFDRGANSPLHF. This chain uses TRBV19 with TRBJ1-6, with D tentatively TRBD1 (5 bases). This CDR3 has 15 residues. From germline, CDR1 is LNHDA and CDR2 SQIVND (reference sequence). Trimming stripped 7 bases from V and 7 bases from J, with 17 bases between.

This rearrangement joins TRBV6-5 to TRBJ2-7; D perhaps matches TRBD2 (7 bases). The germline gives CDR1 MNHEY, CDR2 SVGAGI. The CDR3 loop spans 15 amino acids. With 2 bases removed from V and 7 bases from J, the gap between germline ends came to 18 bases. This CDR3 reads CASSYSVAGAGEQYF. Here the CDR3 DNA reads TGTGCCAGCAGTTACAGCGTGGCGGGGGCGGGGGAGCAGTACTTC.

A remark on this clone: One end of the junction does not line up with germline, which may come from a read error. This chain connects TRBV7-9 to TRBJ2-5; TRBD1 matches at 9 bases. The CDR3 spans 15 residues. Germline V CDR1 and CDR2: SEHNR, FQNEAQ (reference sequence). The CDR3 DNA is TGTTCCAGCATCTTAGGGACAGGGACTGAAGAGACCCAGTACTTC. Translation gives CSSILGTGTEETQYF. Full variable domain (remainder filled in from reference TRBV7-9 and TRBJ2-5): DTGVSQNPRHKITKRGQNVTFRCDPISEHNRLYWYRQTLGQGPEFLTYFQNEAQLEKSRLLSDRFSAERPKGSFSTLEIQRTEQGDSAMYLCSSILGTGTEETQYFGPGTRLLVL.

This clone was observed a handful of times. The chain links TRBV5-5 to TRBJ1-5; the D gene is possibly TRBD1 (5 bases). The germline V gene encodes CDR1 SGHKS and CDR2 YYEKEE (reference sequence). This CDR3 contains 15 residues. Trimming took 4 bases from V and 4 from J, leaving 15 bases between them. As DNA, the CDR3 is TGTGCCAGCAGCCTCGGGGGATGGGGTAATCAGCCCCAGCATTTT. It is translated as CASSLGGWGNQPQHF.

The chain carries TRBV4-2 and TRBJ2-3, with 7 bases lining up with TRBD2. The CDR3 runs 16 residues. Germline CDR1 reads LGHNA; CDR2 reads YNFKEQ. V shed 0 bases, J shed 1 base, and the junction held 4 bases outside the gene matches. In DNA, the CDR3 is TGTGCCAGCAGCCAAGATGTTACTAGCGGCACAGATACGCAGTATTTT. Translation: CASSQDVTSGTDTQYF.

This chain joins TRBV30 and TRBJ2-6; TRBD1 matches at 10 bases. Germline values: CDR1 GTSNPN, CDR2 SVGIG (reference sequence). The V segment lost 3 bases and the J segment 1 base; nucleotides outside the gene matches: 6. This CDR3 has 17 residues. The DNA of the CDR3 is TGTGCCTGGAGCCGGGACAGGGGATTTTCTGGGGCCAACGTCCTGACTTTC. Protein sequence: CAWSRDRGFSGANVLTF.

This chain uses TRBV10-1 with TRBJ1-4; 7 bases are a match to TRBD1. Germline-derived CDR1 and CDR2 are WNHNN and SYGVQD (reference sequence). CDR3 length: 13 residues. V gave up 3 bases and J gave up 8 bases; unmatched junction bases: 3. The CDR3 spells CASSETGVEKLFF. The CDR3 bases are TGCGCCAGCAGTGAAACAGGGGTCGAAAAACTGTTTTTT.

Points on this clone: The junction departs from the called germline gene at one end, perhaps through a read error. This sequence joins TRBV19 and TRBJ1-6, with 9 bases fitting TRBD1. The CDR3 sequence is 12 residues long. CDR1 and CDR2 (germline): LNHDA, SQIVND (reference sequence). The CDR3 is CAAGQGRSALHF. The CDR3 coding sequence is TGTGCGGCGGGACAGGGTCGTTCAGCCCTCCACTTT.

The chain is built from TRBV28 and TRBJ2-1; TRBD1 matches 9 bases. This CDR3 spans 15 amino acids. The trim removed 5 bases at V and 9 bases at J, leaving 11 bases unmatched. Germline V gene sequence: CDR1 MDHEN, CDR2 SYDVKM. The CDR3 protein is CASSPPGQGIFEQFF. The CDR3 coding sequence is TGTGCCAGCAGTCCCCCGGGACAGGGTATATTTGAGCAGTTCTTC.

The rearrangement links TRBV9 to TRBJ2-5; possible D gene TRBD2, 5 bases. CDR1 is SGDLS, CDR2 YYNGEE, per germline. Trimming pared 4 bases from V and 2 bases from J, leaving 9 bases between. The CDR3 is 13 amino acids. CDR3 amino acids: CASSTGIQETQYF. The CDR3 DNA is TGTGCCAGCAGCACCGGGATACAAGAGACCCAGTACTTC.

J is TRBJ1-4 and V is TRBV5-1, with D tentatively TRBD1 (6 bases). Germline values: CDR1 SGHRS, CDR2 YFSETQ. CDR3 size: 17 residues. The germline V and J ends were trimmed by 0 bases and 3 bases, with 15 bases remaining between them. The DNA of the CDR3 is TGCGCCAGCAGCTTGGATCTGGGGGCGGCGGCTAATGAAAAACTGTTTTTT. It translates to CASSLDLGAAANEKLFF.

The chain couples TRBV5-1 to TRBJ2-1, with 9 bases aligning to TRBD2. The CDR3 runs to 15 residues. From germline, CDR1 is SGHRS and CDR2 YFSETQ. Losses at the gene ends were 2 bases for V and 7 bases for J; bases not matched to a gene: 7. In DNA, the CDR3 is TGCGCCAGCAGCTTAGGCGGGAGGGGCCTAAATGAGCAGTTCTTC. Translation: CASSLGGRGLNEQFF.